These 21 T cell receptor beta chains were all obtained from the same sample, sequenced in a study of response to subunit inactivated influenza vaccine. Each CDR3 protein is one row after TCRdb ran MiXCR on the RT-PCR reads. The data hold more than 200,000 distinct CDR3 sequences, with 12% observed a single time. Sequenced here: non-naive T cells sorted from PBMCs, sampled approximately 15 days before vaccination. These receptors all stem from a man aged 50 to 59 who received an inactivated influenza vaccine.

In this sample, this clonotype turned up a few times. The chain combines TRBV11-2 with TRBJ2-1; 10 bases are shared with TRBD2. Germline loops: CDR1 SGHAT, CDR2 FQNNGV. The V segment lost 0 bases and the J segment 7 bases; nucleotides outside the gene matches: 3. This CDR3 is 15 amino acids long. As DNA, the CDR3 is TGTGCCAGCAGCTTAGAAGTACTAGCGGGGAATGAGCAGTTCTTC. As protein: CASSLEVLAGNEQFF.

This clonotype came up many times. The chain employs TRBV11-2 and TRBJ2-5; 8 nucleotides agree with TRBD2. The germline V gene encodes CDR1 SGHAT and CDR2 FQNNGV. Trimming at V came to 1 base and at J to 0 bases, leaving 10 bases not matched to a gene. The CDR3 extends over 18 amino acids. CDR3: CASSLGGTSVGDQETQYF. The CDR3 DNA follows: TGTGCCAGCAGCTTAGGTGGGACTAGTGTAGGGGACCAAGAGACCCAGTACTTC. Using reference TRBV11-2 and TRBJ2-5 for the parts outside the CDR3, the full variable domain is EAGVAQSPRYKIIEKRQSVAFWCNPISGHATLYWYQQILGQGPKLLIQFQNNGVVDDSQLPKDRFSAERLKGVDSTLKIQPAKLEDSAVYLCASSLGGTSVGDQETQYFGPGTRLLVL.

This chain's CDR3 is CASSLAAGVGNEAFF. Here the CDR3 DNA reads TGTGCCAGCAGTTTAGCGGCAGGGGTTGGTAATGAAGCTTTCTTT. The rearrangement links TRBV27 to TRBJ1-1; weak D call: TRBD1 (6 bases). The CDR3 is made up of 15 amino acids. V was cut by 2 bases and J by 7 bases, with 17 bases left in between. The germline CDR1 and CDR2 sequences are MNHEY and SMNVEV (reference sequence).

This clonotype was found many times. The chain uses TRBV29-1 and TRBJ1-1; TRBD1 matches 8 bases. CDR1 is SQVTM, CDR2 ANQGSEA, per germline. With 3 bases clipped from V and 10 bases from J, the junction kept 1 base outside the gene matches. The CDR3 loop spans 10 amino acids. The CDR3 spells CSVDGQGAFF. Here the CDR3 DNA reads TGCAGCGTTGACGGACAGGGAGCTTTCTTT.

The chain has TRBV5-6 and TRBJ2-7; possibly TRBD1 for D (6 bases). V lost 0 bases, J lost 2 bases, and 12 bases lay in between. Germline-derived CDR1 and CDR2 are SGHDT and YYEEEE. The CDR3 loop spans 15 amino acids. CDR3 coding DNA: TGTGCCAGCAGCTTGGCCCCACAGGGCACCTACGAGCAGTACTTC. Its protein product is CASSLAPQGTYEQYF.

The table lists this clonotype with a few counts. The CDR3 DNA follows: TGTGCCAGCAGTCACGAAGGGGCGATCGGCTACACCTTC. Encoded protein: CASSHEGAIGYTF. This chain joins TRBV2 and TRBJ1-2; maybe TRBD1 (5 bases). CDR3 size: 13 residues. Per the germline V gene, CDR1 is SNHLY and CDR2 is FYNNEI. V lost 5 bases, J lost 8 bases, and 15 bases lay in between.

The chain joins TRBV5-6 to TRBJ1-5; the match to TRBD1 covers 7 bases. The V gene end was trimmed by 1 base and the J gene end by 6 bases; junction bases not matched to a gene: 10. CDR3 length: 16 residues. Germline values: CDR1 SGHDT, CDR2 YYEEEE. CDR3 DNA: TGTGCCAGCAGCTTGAGTGGGACAGAGTTGGGTCAGCCCCAGCATTTT. Its protein is CASSLSGTELGQPQHF.

This clonotype was detected many times. The chain joins TRBV5-1 to TRBJ2-2, with 10 nucleotides matching TRBD2. Trimming cost V 0 bases and J 4 bases; bases outside gene matches: 3. This CDR3 contains 16 residues. Germline loops: CDR1 SGHRS, CDR2 YFSETQ. CDR3 loop: CASSLVPSGGTGELFF. The CDR3 DNA sequence: TGCGCCAGCAGCTTGGTTCCTAGCGGGGGCACCGGGGAGCTGTTTTTT.

J is TRBJ2-7 and V is TRBV20-1; tentative D call: TRBD2 (5 bases). CDR3 length: 15 residues. Germline V gene lookup returns CDR1 DFQATT and CDR2 SNEGSKA (reference sequence). V was trimmed by 0 bases and J by 5 bases, leaving 17 bases between them. CDR3 sequence: CSARETGSFSNEQYF. The CDR3 bases are TGCAGTGCTAGAGAAACGGGGTCATTTAGCAACGAGCAGTACTTC.

This clonotype was seen more than once but under ten times. V and J are TRBV3-1 and TRBJ1-3; 9 positions agree with TRBD1. With V trimmed by 8 bases and J by 3 bases, 2 bases remained unmatched. Looked up from germline, CDR1 is LGHDT and CDR2 is YNNKEL (reference sequence). This CDR3 spans 13 amino acids. CDR3 sequence reads: CASQDRGGNTIYF. The CDR3 DNA follows: TGTGCCAGCCAGGACAGGGGTGGAAACACCATATATTTT.

The CDR3 is CASSQVFPGSEQYF. In nucleotides, the CDR3 is TGCGCCAGCAGCCAAGTTTTCCCCGGGAGCGAGCAGTACTTC. The chain joins TRBV4-3 to TRBJ2-7; possible D gene TRBD2, 6 bases. CDR3 length equals 14 residues. Between the trimmed V and J ends, which lost 1 base and 6 bases, there was a span of 13 bases. CDR1 and CDR2 (germline): LGHNA, YSLEER.

This clonotype was observed many times. The gene calls are TRBV20-1 and TRBJ2-5; 9 bases map to TRBD2. CDR1 is DFQATT and CDR2 is SNEGSKA in the germline V gene (reference sequence). J gave up 3 bases and V 4 bases, and 9 bases lay outside the gene matches. The CDR3 is 15 amino acids. CDR3 amino acids: CSAKAATSGKETQYF. Written as DNA, the CDR3 is TGCAGTGCTAAAGCGGCGACTAGCGGAAAAGAGACCCAGTACTTC.

The chain links TRBV28 to TRBJ2-7; tentatively, D is TRBD2 (6 bases). Germline CDR1 reads MDHEN; CDR2 reads SYDVKM. The V and J ends lost 5 bases and 8 bases respectively, with 22 bases between them. This CDR3 contains 15 residues. CDR3 DNA sequence: TGTGCCAGCAGTCTCCGACGGTCTAGCGCTCGCAAGCAGTACTTC. It yields the protein CASSLRRSSARKQYF.

This clonotype was picked up a small number of times. The J gene is TRBJ1-1, the V gene TRBV6-1, with D perhaps matching TRBD1 (5 bases). The germline V gene has CDR1 MNHNS and CDR2 SASEGT. The V end was cut by 4 bases, the J end by 5 bases, with 20 bases between. This CDR3 contains 16 residues. The CDR3 spells CASSGFSGIGGTEAFF. The CDR3 DNA is TGTGCCAGCAGTGGCTTCTCAGGGATCGGTGGGACTGAAGCTTTCTTT.

This clonotype was counted ten times or more. This chain connects TRBV15 to TRBJ1-2; 10 bases are shared with TRBD1. Germline V gene lookup returns CDR1 LNHNV and CDR2 YYDKDF (reference sequence). This CDR3 has 13 residues. Trimming took 5 bases from V and 6 from J; bases not matched to a gene: 3. Written as DNA, the CDR3 is TGTGCCACCAGCGCGGACAGGGGGAATGGCTACACCTTC. Translated, it gives CATSADRGNGYTF. The entire variable domain, with the rest obtained from reference TRBV15 and TRBJ1-2, is as follows: DAMVIQNPRYQVTQFGKPVTLSCSQTLNHNVMYWYQQKSSQAPKLLFHYYDKDFNNEADTPDNFQSRRPNTSFCFLDIRSPGLGDTAMYLCATSADRGNGYTFGSGTRLTVV.

The chain combines TRBV7-9 with TRBJ2-7; weak D call: TRBD1 (8 bases). From germline, CDR1 is SEHNR and CDR2 FQNEAQ (reference sequence). V lost 1 base, J lost 1 base, and 17 bases lay in between. The CDR3 length is 17 residues. The CDR3 loop is CASSLVTGGTTSYEQYF. In nucleotides, the CDR3 is TGTGCCAGCAGCTTAGTTACAGGGGGGACTACTTCCTACGAGCAGTACTTC.

This clonotype was seen ten or more times. The chain carries TRBV3-1 and TRBJ1-5; D is unresolved. The CDR3 spans 16 residues. The germline V and J ends were trimmed by 6 bases and 2 bases, with 17 bases remaining between them. CDR1 is LGHDT, CDR2 YNNKEL, per germline (reference sequence). The CDR3: CASRYPQDSGNQPQHF. The CDR3 DNA sequence: TGTGCCAGCAGATACCCCCAGGATTCGGGCAATCAGCCCCAGCATTTT.

This clonotype was counted many times. This chain joins TRBV10-2 and TRBJ2-2; 10 positions match TRBD2. The CDR3 runs to 16 residues. V shed 8 bases, J shed 7 bases, and the junction held 13 bases outside the gene matches. Per germline, CDR1 WSHSY and CDR2 SAAADI. CDR3 loop: CASGALSGRIGGELFF. CDR3 bases: TGCGCCAGCGGGGCCCTTAGCGGGAGGATAGGCGGGGAGCTGTTTTTT.

Ten or more counts support this clonotype. The V gene is TRBV7-2, the J gene TRBJ2-7, with D perhaps matching TRBD2 (6 bases). V lost 5 bases, J lost 3 bases, and 14 bases lay in between. The CDR3 contains 14 residues. Looked up from germline, CDR1 is SGHTA and CDR2 is FQGNSA. This CDR3 reads CASSGGRGSYEQYF. The CDR3 nucleotides are TGTGCCAGCAGCGGGGGGAGAGGGAGCTACGAGCAGTACTTC.

The sample holds many counts of this clonotype. V gene TRBV3-1 combines with J gene TRBJ1-2; 9 bases align to TRBD1. CDR1 is LGHDT, CDR2 YNNKEL, per germline (reference sequence). This CDR3 is 17 amino acids long. V dropped 5 bases and J dropped 4; count of bases not matched to a gene: 14. In nucleotides, the CDR3 is TGTGCCAGCAGCGCCCGATTCTACAGGGGGCTAAGCTATGGCTACACCTTC. Translated, it gives CASSARFYRGLSYGYTF.

This clonotype has only a few counts. The V and J genes are TRBV29-1 and TRBJ2-2; weak D call: TRBD1 (5 bases). Germline values: CDR1 SQVTM, CDR2 ANQGSEA. The CDR3 contains 12 residues. The V end lost 8 bases, the J end lost 1 base, and 8 bases lay between the germline ends. CDR3 DNA: TGCAGCACTGGACAGAACACCGGGGAGCTGTTTTTT. It is translated as CSTGQNTGELFF.